This T cell receptor (beta chain) stems from a study of PD-L1 blockade in urothelial cancer (dated by TCRdb to 2016 to 2017). As for the study more broadly: All patients started therapy in the mid-2010s and received atezolizumab 1,200 mg intravenously every 3 weeks. About 90% of the roughly 29 patients were identified as males with urothelial cancer of bladder origin, and a prior smoking history was reported by 18 of 29 patients. An ECOG performance status of 0 or 1 was recorded for the patients, and 0 to 3 prior chemotherapy regimens had been received by the patients. Blood samples were analyzed at 3 weeks after treatment start (second dose) and at 6 weeks after treatment start. A median of about 150,000 T cells and 80,000 to 95,000 unique TCRs was obtained from blood samples, and a median clonality of 0.080 was observed. The study was an exploratory multi-omic analysis of somatic, immune and clinical correlates of response to PD-L1 blockade with atezolizumab in urothelial cancer. Pretreatment tumor samples, along with matched peripheral blood serially collected before and after atezolizumab treatment, were subjected to TCR sequencing. Durable clinical benefit was defined as progression-free survival longer than 6 months, and TCR features were also tested against progression-free and overall survival. In the same patients who had TCR sequencing, pretreatment tumors also underwent whole exome sequencing and RNA sequencing. About 10 patients reached durable clinical benefit, while fewer than 25 patients did not. Pretreatment blood TCR-seq was available for about 30 patients, at least one posttreatment blood collection was obtained for roughly 24 patients, and tumor TCR-seq was available for roughly 24 patients. General conclusions and limits of the study: Because the sample size was small (n = 29) and many of the analyses were exploratory, the results are meant to be hypothesis-generating. Among patients with durable benefit, tumor-associated TCR clones showed greater expansion in peripheral blood 3 weeks after treatment started (n ≈ 21, p = 0.022). Improved progression-free and overall survival was found to be associated with pretreatment peripheral blood TCR clonality below the median.

The germline V gene sets CDR1 to ENHRY and CDR2 to SYGVKD. V and J are truncated by 4 bases and 0 bases respectively, leaving an intervening sequence of 7 bases. There are 14 amino acids in the CDR3, from cysteine to phenylalanine inclusive. Only CDR3 DNA is held: 42 bases, read in frame from base 1. The time point tag for this specimen amounts to: peripheral blood 6 weeks after treatment start. A total of roughly 31 patients with locally advanced or metastatic urothelial carcinoma, treated at Memorial Sloan Kettering on a trial protocol, made up the cohort. Peripheral blood mononuclear cells were collected from each patient pretreatment and during treatment, giving between 1 and 8 total time points per patient. The Qiagen DNeasy Blood extraction kit was used to purify genomic DNA from total PBMCs and tumor samples. Collected pretreatment and during treatment, PBMCs were isolated and stored as previously described.

In the case of this clone: This clone's antigen is unknown. Within one base of it there is no much larger clone, and no base qualities were kept.

Synthetic TCR analog templates were spiked into each PCR to estimate absolute template abundance from read counts. The immunoSEQ assay was used to amplify TCRbeta CDR3 regions from genomic DNA with bias-controlled V and J gene primers. Sequencing of rearranged TCRbeta segments was performed at approximately 20X coverage. Per the source publication's procedure: Clustering was used to correct sequencing errors, and CDR3s were annotated against IMGT so that V, D and J genes could be assigned. Only productive TCRbeta rearrangements were used in downstream analyses, excluding out-of-frame or stop-codon sequences. Clonality was computed as one minus Shannon entropy normalized by the log of the number of unique productive sequences. Fisher's exact test with Benjamini-Hochberg correction, at a threshold of adjusted p below 0.01, was used to find clones that differed between time points or between blood and tumor. This immuneACCESS table, as held by TCRdb, lists in-frame sequences with V and J called but not all clones. Of the missing ones, under half trace to an unresolved V gene in checked studies; the others have no known cause. The DNA was the basis for D and trimming; V, J and clone size are from that table. For this sample the table gives 40,000 to 55,000 clones, of which more than 70% were detected only once. The top ten clones comprise about 2.6% of the sample.

This receptor chain uses TRBV10-3 and TRBJ2-1, with TRBD2 perhaps the D gene, on 5 matching bases. The input for sequencing was PBMCs, taken around atezolizumab (anti-PD-L1) treatment. The TCR originated in a man aged 55 to 70 with urothelial cancer. The bases are TGTGCCATCAGTGGACGGGGCTCCTACAATGAGCAGTTCTTC. Translated, this is CAISGRGSYNEQFF.